This T cell receptor (beta chain) derives from a study of blood T cells in healthy people across ages. General study findings and limits: Changes seen in expanded clonotypes were possibly confounded by donor CMV status left unknown. A strong correlation was seen between TCR beta diversity and naive T cell percentage.

On this clonotype itself: What it recognizes is unknown.

Germline CDR1 is PRHDT and CDR2 is FYEKMQ (reference sequence). CDR3 size: 13 residues. Trimming shortened V by 5 bases and J by 4 bases, and 9 bases separated the two germline ends. Combining a sample-barcoded 5' primer with a J-beta primer mix, a second PCR ran for about 7 to 11 cycles. From the 5' RACE reads, TCRdb called clonotypes with MiXCR, one entry per CDR3 protein. The table includes more than 1,400,000 distinct CDR3 sequences, about 40% detected once. Specimen: blood. This receptor was taken from a young woman in good health. The chain couples TRBV13 to TRBJ1-3, with a possible D match to TRBD1 (6 bases). The chain's CDR3 is CASSPGTGNTIYF. CDR3 DNA sequence: TGTGCCAGCAGCCCTGGGACAGGAAACACCATATATTTT.